These T cell receptor beta chains were read from a single sample in a study of control samples from healthy donors and cancer patients. This table comes from immunoSEQ multiplex PCR, and its TCRdb copy is limited to in-frame clones, with some not included. Seen here are about 250,000 clones, over 70% observed once, and the top ten hold 10% to 15%. Input material: PBMCs. All receptors derive from a woman aged 60-75 years with lung cancer. Both conserved end residues are part of each CDR3. The order of the fields is V gene, clone size, J gene, D gene, CDR3 protein, CDR3 DNA. The D gene is left open where the match is weak. Some rows have no size entry. The others give once, few or many, or a class for an expanded clone.

TRBV28	-	TRBJ1-5	TRBD1	CASSSTQGVGNQPQHF	TGTGCCAGCAGCTCCACCCAGGGGGTGGGGAATCAGCCCCAGCATTTT
TRBV5-5	-	TRBJ1-5	-	CASSSGFPADQPQHF	TGTGCCAGCAGCTCCGGGTTTCCCGCGGATCAGCCCCAGCATTTT
TRBV21-1	-	TRBJ1-1	-	CASSSPQGGTEAFF	TGTGCCAGCAGCAGCCCTCAGGGGGGGACTGAAGCTTTCTTT
TRBV10-3	-	TRBJ1-5	-	CAISDRDTYQPQHF	TGTGCCATCAGTGATAGGGACACCTATCAGCCCCAGCATTTT
TRBV19	-	TRBJ1-1	-	CASSDTRNTEAFF	TGTGCCAGTAGCGACACAAGGAACACTGAAGCTTTCTTT
TRBV24-1	-	TRBJ2-1	TRBD1	CATSGTLDRGYEQFF	TGTGCCACCAGTGGGACCCTGGACAGGGGGTATGAGCAGTTCTTC
TRBV3-1/TRBV3-2	-	TRBJ2-1	TRBD2	CASSQGTSGSWVNEQFF	TGTGCCAGCAGCCAAGGGACTAGCGGGAGTTGGGTGAATGAGCAGTTCTTC
TRBV2	-	TRBJ1-1	TRBD1	CASRVDRDNTEAFF	TGTGCCAGCAGAGTGGACAGGGACAACACTGAAGCTTTCTTT
TRBV7-2	-	TRBJ1-2	TRBD1	CASSLEPGQGEGYTF	TGTGCCAGCAGCTTGGAACCGGGACAGGGAGAGGGCTACACCTTC
TRBV27	-	TRBJ2-7	-	CASSDCGREQYF	TGTGCCAGCAGTGACTGCGGACGGGAGCAGTACTTC
TRBV7-2	-	TRBJ1-1	TRBD1	CASSAGQANTEAFF	TGTGCCAGCAGCGCCGGACAGGCGAACACTGAAGCTTTCTTT
TRBV7-2	-	TRBJ2-3	TRBD2	CASRTYGLAGPDTQYF	TGTGCCAGCAGAACCTACGGACTAGCGGGCCCAGATACGCAGTATTTT
TRBV5-1	-	TRBJ2-3	TRBD2	CASSSSGGVTDTQYF	TGCGCCAGCAGCTCCAGCGGGGGGGTTACAGATACGCAGTATTTT
TRBV2	-	TRBJ2-2	-	CASSATANTGELFF	TGTGCCAGCAGTGCCACCGCGAACACCGGGGAGCTGTTTTTT
TRBV6-5	few	TRBJ1-1	-	CASSLSGNTEAFF	TGTGCCAGCAGTCTCTCAGGAAACACTGAAGCTTTCTTT
TRBV3-1/TRBV3-2	-	TRBJ2-1	TRBD2	CASSQSPAGENEQFF	TGTGCCAGCAGCCAATCGCCAGCGGGAGAGAATGAGCAGTTCTTC
TRBV5-4	-	TRBJ1-2	TRBD1	CASSRQGWGNGYTF	TGTGCCAGCAGCCGACAGGGATGGGGGAATGGCTACACCTTC
TRBV19	-	TRBJ1-5	-	CASSLSNQPQHF	TGTGCCAGTAGTCTTAGCAATCAGCCCCAGCATTTT
TRBV18	once	TRBJ2-1	-	CASSPRVYNEQFF	TGTGCCAGCTCACCGCGGGTCTACAATGAGCAGTTCTTC
TRBV2	few	TRBJ1-3	-	CATTTAPGNTIYF	TGTGCCACTACCACAGCCCCTGGAAACACCATATATTTT
TRBV28	-	TRBJ2-7	-	CASSRIGVSYEQYF	TGTGCCAGCAGCCGCATAGGGGTTTCCTACGAGCAGTACTTC
TRBV4-1	once	TRBJ2-2	-	CASSQGWGAGELFF	TGCGCCAGCAGCCAAGGATGGGGGGCCGGGGAGCTGTTTTTT
TRBV6-5	-	TRBJ1-2	-	CASRVAEGIGYTF	TGTGCCAGCAGGGTCGCAGAAGGAATCGGCTACACCTTC
TRBV30	few	TRBJ1-4	TRBD1	CAWEGTGIGATNEKLFF	TGTGCCTGGGAGGGGACAGGGATTGGGGCAACTAATGAAAAACTGTTTTTT
TRBV28	-	TRBJ2-5	-	CASSLWGGARLETQYF	TGTGCCAGCAGTTTATGGGGGGGGGCGCGTTTGGAGACCCAGTACTTC
TRBV5-1	-	TRBJ2-5	-	CASSLVGAFQETQYF	TGCGCCAGCAGCTTGGTAGGGGCGTTCCAAGAGACCCAGTACTTC